These T cell receptor beta chains were read from a single sample in a study of blood T cell repertoires in COVID-19. Libraries were prepared by immunoSEQ multiplex PCR; TCRdb keeps only in-frame clonotypes and omits some of them. The table lists 100,000 to 150,000 clones, around 63% of them singletons. The sequenced sample was peripheral blood. These receptors came from a woman in her sixties or seventies with acute or convalescent COVID-19. The CDR3 runs from the conserved cysteine through the conserved F or W. A D gene is named only where the DNA matches it firmly. Rows may omit the clone size; those that give it use once, few, many or a size class.

size: NA
V: TRBV5-4
D: TRBD1
J: TRBJ1-5
DNA: TGTGCCAGCAGCCCAGGGACAGGGGGCAATCAGCCCCAGCATTTT
CDR3: CASSPGTGGNQPQHF

size: NA
V: TRBV30
D: NA
J: TRBJ1-5
DNA: TGTGCCTGGAGTGTAACTGCGAGACAGGCCCAGCATTTT
CDR3: CAWSVTARQAQHF

size: NA
V: TRBV2
D: NA
J: TRBJ1-2
DNA: TGTGCCAGCACCTTGGTAGTTAGTAGTGGTTCTGGCTACACCTTC
CDR3: CASTLVVSSGSGYTF

size: NA
V: TRBV6-5
D: NA
J: TRBJ1-5
DNA: TGTGCCAGCTTACAGCAGGGGATCGGCAATCAGCCCCAGCATTTT
CDR3: CASLQQGIGNQPQHF

size: NA
V: TRBV5-1
D: TRBD1
J: TRBJ2-7
DNA: TGCGCCAGCAGCGCGGGACAGGCGGGCGAGCAGTACTTC
CDR3: CASSAGQAGEQYF

size: NA
V: TRBV5-6
D: TRBD1
J: TRBJ1-2
DNA: TGTGCCAGCACCCGAACAGACAGGGGAGCTCTTGGCTACACCTTC
CDR3: CASTRTDRGALGYTF

size: NA
V: TRBV2
D: TRBD1
J: TRBJ1-4
DNA: TGTGCCAGCAGCCCGGGGACAGGGAGTGGTGAAAAACTGTTTTTT
CDR3: CASSPGTGSGEKLFF

size: NA
V: TRBV20-1
D: NA
J: TRBJ2-3
DNA: TGCAGTGCTACCATCACAGATACGCAGTATTTT
CDR3: CSATITDTQYF

size: NA
V: TRBV20-1
D: TRBD2
J: TRBJ2-1
DNA: TGCAGTGCTAGTCGGGGGGGAGATGAGCAGTTCTTC
CDR3: CSASRGGDEQFF

size: NA
V: TRBV27
D: TRBD1
J: TRBJ2-2
DNA: TGTGCCAGCAGTTCGGCGACAGGGTTGGGTGGAGGCGGGGAGCTGTTTTTT
CDR3: CASSSATGLGGGGELFF

size: few
V: TRBV5-1
D: TRBD1
J: TRBJ1-1
DNA: TGCGCCAGCAGCTTGGCAGGGGGGCTTATGAACACTGAAGCTTTCTTT
CDR3: CASSLAGGLMNTEAFF

size: NA
V: TRBV6-5
D: TRBD1
J: TRBJ2-2
DNA: TGTGCCAGCAGTAGACAGGGCGCCGGGGAGCTGTTTTTT
CDR3: CASSRQGAGELFF

size: few
V: TRBV20-1
D: NA
J: TRBJ2-5
DNA: TGCAGTGCTAGTTCTGAGGCTAGTGGGACCCAGTACTTC
CDR3: CSASSEASGTQYF

size: NA
V: TRBV19
D: TRBD2
J: TRBJ2-3
DNA: TGTGCCAGTAGTATACGGCTAGCGGGAGTTGAAGATACGCAGTATTTT
CDR3: CASSIRLAGVEDTQYF

size: once
V: TRBV19
D: TRBD1
J: TRBJ1-5
DNA: TGTGCCAGTAGTCTACAGGGGATCGGGCAGCCCCAGCATTTT
CDR3: CASSLQGIGQPQHF

size: NA
V: TRBV19
D: NA
J: TRBJ2-7
DNA: TGTGCCAGTAGCTTAGGGGGCGGGGTCGTCTACGAGCAGTACTTC
CDR3: CASSLGGGVVYEQYF

size: NA
V: TRBV5-1
D: NA
J: TRBJ2-7
DNA: TGCGCCAGCAGGTTGGGGGGACTGATGGAGCAGTACTTC
CDR3: CASRLGGLMEQYF

size: NA
V: TRBV21-1
D: NA
J: TRBJ2-2
DNA: TGTGCCAGCAGCAAAGTCCAGGGAAGCACCGGGGAGCTGTTTTTT
CDR3: CASSKVQGSTGELFF

size: NA
V: TRBV13
D: TRBD1
J: TRBJ2-7
DNA: TGTGCCAGCAGCTTAGGAGGGGACAGGTCCTACGAGCAGTACTTC
CDR3: CASSLGGDRSYEQYF

size: many
V: TRBV6-5
D: NA
J: TRBJ1-4
DNA: TGTGCCAGTGCGGGGAAAGCTAATGAAAAACTGTTTTTT
CDR3: CASAGKANEKLFF

size: NA
V: TRBV6-5
D: TRBD1
J: TRBJ1-2
DNA: TGTGCCAGCCGGGACAGTCATAACTATGGCTACACCTTC
CDR3: CASRDSHNYGYTF

size: few
V: TRBV28
D: NA
J: TRBJ2-7
DNA: TGTGCCAGCAGTTCCCCGGGGGCCTACGAGCAGTACTTC
CDR3: CASSSPGAYEQYF

size: NA
V: TRBV5-1
D: TRBD2
J: TRBJ2-3
DNA: TGCGCCAGCAGCCCGAGGACTAGCGGCACAGATACGCAGTATTTT
CDR3: CASSPRTSGTDTQYF

size: NA
V: TRBV19
D: NA
J: TRBJ2-3
DNA: TGTGCCAGTAGGCGGGGGCTGGGAGATACGCAGTATTTT
CDR3: CASRRGLGDTQYF

size: NA
V: TRBV20-1
D: TRBD2
J: TRBJ2-5
DNA: TGCAGTGCTAGTAGCGGGGGGGCTCTTGAGACCCAGTACTTC
CDR3: CSASSGGALETQYF

size: NA
V: TRBV25-1
D: NA
J: TRBJ1-1
DNA: TGTGCCAGCAGTGAACAGGGCTTGAACACTGAAGCTTTCTTT
CDR3: CASSEQGLNTEAFF

size: NA
V: TRBV18
D: NA
J: TRBJ2-2
DNA: TGTGCCAGCTCACCACAGGGGGCCGGGGAGCTGTTTTTT
CDR3: CASSPQGAGELFF

size: NA
V: TRBV12-3/TRBV12-4
D: NA
J: TRBJ1-2
DNA: TGTGCCAGCAGTCGAGACAGTTCGAATGGCTACACCTTC
CDR3: CASSRDSSNGYTF

size: many
V: TRBV5-1
D: TRBD1
J: TRBJ2-2
DNA: TGCGCCAGCCGTCGGACAGGCCCAGACACCGGGGAGCTGTTTTTT
CDR3: CASRRTGPDTGELFF

size: NA
V: TRBV28
D: TRBD2
J: TRBJ2-1
DNA: TGTGCCAGCAGTTTTCCCGGACTAGCGACCAATGAGCAGTTCTTC
CDR3: CASSFPGLATNEQFF

size: NA
V: TRBV7-8
D: TRBD2
J: TRBJ2-7
DNA: TGTGCCAGCAGCTTACGGGGCGGGAGCTCCTACGAGCAGTACTTC
CDR3: CASSLRGGSSYEQYF

size: NA
V: TRBV28
D: TRBD1
J: TRBJ1-6
DNA: TGTGCCAGCAAATACGCAGGGGGCGACTATAATTCACCCCTCCACTTT
CDR3: CASKYAGGDYNSPLHF

size: NA
V: TRBV12-3/TRBV12-4
D: NA
J: TRBJ1-6
DNA: TGTGCCAGCAGTTTGGGGGGGCGCTCACCCCTCCACTTT
CDR3: CASSLGGRSPLHF

size: NA
V: TRBV6-1
D: NA
J: TRBJ1-6
DNA: TGTGCCAGCAGTGAAGCAGACAGCTGGTCACCCCTCCACTTT
CDR3: CASSEADSWSPLHF

size: NA
V: TRBV6-5
D: TRBD1
J: TRBJ1-1
DNA: TGTGCCAGCAGTTACGTGACAGGGAGAGCTGAAGCTTTCTTT
CDR3: CASSYVTGRAEAFF

size: many
V: TRBV30
D: TRBD1
J: TRBJ1-3
DNA: TGTGCCTGGGGCAGGGGGCTACATGGAAACACCATATATTTT
CDR3: CAWGRGLHGNTIYF

size: NA
V: TRBV30
D: NA
J: TRBJ1-1
DNA: TGTGCCTGGATAAAAGGGGCGTCGAACACTGAAGCTTTCTTT
CDR3: CAWIKGASNTEAFF

size: once
V: TRBV2
D: TRBD1
J: TRBJ1-3
DNA: TGTGCCAGCAGCGGGGACAGGCGAAACACCATATATTTT
CDR3: CASSGDRRNTIYF

size: NA
V: TRBV9
D: NA
J: TRBJ2-7
DNA: TGTGCCAGCAGCGTAGACCGGGGGGCCGCAGTCTACGAGCAGTACTTC
CDR3: CASSVDRGAAVYEQYF

size: NA
V: TRBV5-4
D: TRBD2
J: TRBJ2-1
DNA: TGTGCCAGCAGCGGACCGGGACTAGCGGGGACCTACAATGAGCAGTTCTTC
CDR3: CASSGPGLAGTYNEQFF

size: once
V: TRBV3-1/TRBV3-2
D: TRBD1
J: TRBJ2-2
DNA: TGTGCCAGCAGCCAAGGACAGGGGCAGGTCGGGGAGCTGTTTTTT
CDR3: CASSQGQGQVGELFF

size: NA
V: TRBV12-3/TRBV12-4
D: TRBD2
J: TRBJ2-2
DNA: TGTGCTAGTAGCAACGGGGGGACCGGGGAGCTGTTTTTT
CDR3: CASSNGGTGELFF

size: NA
V: TRBV7-2
D: NA
J: TRBJ2-5
DNA: TGTGCCAGCAGCTTAGTGTGGGGGGGGCCAGAGACCCAGTACTTC
CDR3: CASSLVWGGPETQYF